This T cell receptor (beta chain) was recovered during a study of T cells after yellow fever vaccination. Whole-study findings and limits: Weaker, the secondary response had a peak occurring faster, on day 5 versus 15.

CDR1 and CDR2 from the germline V gene are SGHRS and YFSETQ. This CDR3 spans 16 amino acids. V gave up 5 bases and J gave up 4 bases; unmatched junction bases: 14. As concerns this clonotype: Its antigen is currently unknown.

TCRdb independently ran MiXCR on the 5' RACE reads; one entry per CDR3 protein. Of about 330,000 distinct CDR3 sequences listed, 6.5% to 8.5% are singletons. The chain joins TRBV5-1 to TRBJ2-7; 8 nucleotides align to TRBD1. The source was PBMCs, collected about 49 days after the first yellow fever vaccination. The receptor comes from a man aged 18 to 29 who received the YFV17D yellow fever vaccine. The CDR3 spells CASRDGLGQVPYEQYF. As DNA, the CDR3 is TGCGCCAGCAGGGACGGACTGGGACAGGTCCCTTACGAGCAGTACTTC.